This T cell receptor (beta chain) derives from a study of blood T cell repertoires in COVID-19. About the study: Sample material is recorded as cDNA or gDNA derived from T cells, B-cell-depleted T cells, or PBMCs.

This CDR3 spans 13 amino acids. V lost 3 bases and J 4 bases, leaving 10 bases between the germline ends. Germline V gives CDR1 MNHEY, CDR2 SMNVEV (reference sequence). This clone has only a few counts. This sample also contains other DNA sequences that code for the same CDR3. In the original processing: Amplification of reference gene primers provided the estimated nucleated cell counts. Here immunoSEQ multiplex PCR was the method, and the copy in TCRdb shows in-frame clones only, minus some. V and J calls and clone size come straight from that table; D and trimming were deduced from the DNA. Of about 170,000 clones listed, about four fifths are singletons.

The rearrangement links TRBV27 to TRBJ2-7; D possibly corresponds to TRBD2 (5 bases). This TCR derives from a human donor with acute or convalescent COVID-19. The donor label of this sample is uncertain. Material for sequencing was peripheral blood. The CDR3 loop reads CASSLGGGYEQYF. The CDR3 coding sequence is TGTGCCAGCAGTTTGGGTGGAGGTTACGAGCAGTACTTC.